This T cell receptor beta chain was identified during a study of patients and donors after allogeneic stem cell transplantation (dated by TCRdb to about 2020). The germline V gene encodes CDR1 MNHEY and CDR2 SVGEGT. CDR3 length: 15 amino acids, cysteine to phenylalanine. The kept DNA is CDR3 alone, 45 bases in frame from the first base. Trimming at the junction amounts to 4 bases on V and 6 bases on J, and the germline ends lie 19 bases apart. This clonotype is judged large (0.1 to 1%). This receptor's antigen is unknown. The sample holds no much larger clone one base away, and base qualities are not on file. Library construction relied on RT-PCR. This sample was sequenced with a NextSeq 550. TCRdb reprocessing: public reads trimmed at Q25 with fastp, clones called with MiXCR, in-frame beta chains kept. Rows are combined by CDR3 protein, so each entry shows the most common genes and DNA. The sample data list about 810 distinct CDR3 sequences, and roughly 0.8% of these were observed just once. 46% of the sample rests with the top ten.

What was sequenced was blood, either unsorted or a sorted T cell fraction (not recorded which). The chain couples TRBV6-2 or TRBV6-3 to TRBJ2-7; the D gene may be TRBD1 or TRBD2, since each aligns over 5 bases. The clonotype originates from a human donor who was either an allogeneic HSCT recipient or a stem cell or donor lymphocyte infusion donor (not recorded which). It is not recorded whose cells these are; they may come from a transplant donor. The CDR3 sequence is CASSFIAQGVSEQYF. In nucleotide form, the sequence is TGTGCCAGCAGTTTTATCGCGCAGGGAGTCTCCGAGCAGTACTTC.